These 7 T cell receptor beta chains came from one sample sequenced in a study of cytomegalovirus exposure and HLA in healthy donors. Primers for the PCR totalled 60 Vbeta and 13 Jbeta. The repertoire was sequenced with immunoSEQ multiplex PCR; TCRdb's copy has only in-frame clones and lacks some. The repertoire holds 150,000 to 200,000 clones, with 80% to 90% as singletons. Input material: PBMCs. The receptors come from a man aged 18 to 29 in good health and CMV-seropositive.

The rearrangement uses TRBV6-6 and TRBJ1-6; TRBD1 matches at 9 bases. Germline V CDR1 and CDR2: MNHNY, SVGAGI (reference sequence). CDR3 length equals 14 residues. J gave up 9 bases and V 10 bases, and 10 bases lay outside the gene matches. CDR3 nucleotides: TGTGCCACCGGAAGGTTACAGGGGGCTTCACCCCTCCACTTT. Translated: CATGRLQGASPLHF.

V and J are TRBV20-1 and TRBJ2-5; D might be TRBD2 (5 bases). The CDR3 is 11 residues long. In germline, CDR1 is DFQATT, CDR2 SNEGSKA (reference sequence). Trimming shortened V by 0 bases and J by 12 bases, and 11 bases separated the two germline ends. Here the CDR3 DNA reads TGCAGTGCTAGAGATGTGGACTGGGAGTACTTC. Its protein product is CSARDVDWEYF.

The chain joins TRBV19 to TRBJ2-7; 8 positions agree with TRBD1. There are 15 residues in the CDR3. Germline trimming cut 6 bases from V and 2 bases from J; bases unmatched to any gene: 9. Germline values: CDR1 LNHDA, CDR2 SQIVND (reference sequence). The CDR3 sequence: CASSKIGTGTYEQYF. As DNA, the CDR3 is TGTGCCAGTAGCAAAATAGGGACAGGTACCTACGAGCAGTACTTC.

The chain combines TRBV5-1 with TRBJ2-3; D is uncertain. Germline values: CDR1 SGHRS, CDR2 YFSETQ. The V end lost 0 bases, the J end lost 2 bases, and 10 bases lay between the germline ends. The CDR3 contains 15 residues. This CDR3 reads CASSLGRENTDTQYF. Written as DNA, the CDR3 is TGCGCCAGCAGCTTGGGTCGAGAAAACACAGATACGCAGTATTTT.

The genes are TRBV11-3 and TRBJ2-5; perhaps TRBD2 as D (5 bases). CDR3 length: 15 amino acids. Trimming removed 0 bases at V and 2 bases at J, with 10 bases between. In germline, CDR1 is SGHNT, CDR2 YENEEA. The CDR3 reads CASSLDRGNQETQYF. As DNA, the CDR3 is TGTGCCAGCAGCTTAGATCGGGGTAATCAAGAGACCCAGTACTTC.

This clone was seen only once. The chain has TRBV10-3 and TRBJ2-2, with D tentatively TRBD1 (6 bases). The CDR3 consists of 15 residues. V dropped 2 bases and J dropped 7 bases, with 14 bases sitting between them. The germline CDR1 and CDR2 sequences are ENHRY and SYGVKD. The CDR3 region has the DNA TGTGCCATCAGTGAGGACTACAGGGCTGGCGGGGAGCTGTTTTTT. As protein: CAISEDYRAGGELFF.

The genes are TRBV9 and TRBJ2-7; TRBD2 aligns across 13 bases. The germline V gene encodes CDR1 SGDLS and CDR2 YYNGEE. V trimming: 1 base; J trimming: 4 bases; junction bases outside the gene matches: 5. The length of the CDR3 is 16 residues. DNA for the CDR3: TGTGCCAGCAGCGTAAACGGACTAGCGGGGGCTTACGAGCAGTACTTC. The encoded protein is CASSVNGLAGAYEQYF.